This TCR beta chain appears in the sequencing data of a study of metastatic and nonmetastatic thyroid tumors. Study information: Malignant and benign thyroid patients had repertoires compared in peripheral blood and tumor or nodule tissue.

Authors' processing steps: Variation in CDR3 across clinicopathological groups served as the basis for constructing a distant-metastasis classifier in papillary thyroid cancer. TCRdb re-clonotyped the PCR reads via MiXCR. TCRdb assigned the V and J calls; the authors' analysis was not used. In the table there are roughly 30,000 clones, just under 30% of which are singletons. Whole-study findings and limits: In blood and tumor, TCR beta diversity was reportedly significantly higher in malignant thyroid tumors than in benign nodules.

Per the germline V gene, CDR1 is SNHLY and CDR2 is FYNNEI. V shed 4 bases and J 8 bases; nucleotides not matched to a gene: 12. The CDR3 extends over 15 amino acids. Among the patients, none had received any treatment before thyroid surgery. In this sample, this clone is medium-sized (0.01 to 0.1%). Its antigen is unknown. This chain connects TRBV2 to TRBJ1-2; 8 nucleotides match TRBD1. The sequence came from a female donor with papillary thyroid cancer or a benign thyroid nodule (not recorded which). Some clones in this sample may be carry-over from other donors' samples. The sequenced sample consisted of blood. The CDR3 DNA is TGTGCCAGCAGTGTTCTTGGACAGGGACAAGGCGGCTACACCTTC. It specifies CASSVLGQGQGGYTF.